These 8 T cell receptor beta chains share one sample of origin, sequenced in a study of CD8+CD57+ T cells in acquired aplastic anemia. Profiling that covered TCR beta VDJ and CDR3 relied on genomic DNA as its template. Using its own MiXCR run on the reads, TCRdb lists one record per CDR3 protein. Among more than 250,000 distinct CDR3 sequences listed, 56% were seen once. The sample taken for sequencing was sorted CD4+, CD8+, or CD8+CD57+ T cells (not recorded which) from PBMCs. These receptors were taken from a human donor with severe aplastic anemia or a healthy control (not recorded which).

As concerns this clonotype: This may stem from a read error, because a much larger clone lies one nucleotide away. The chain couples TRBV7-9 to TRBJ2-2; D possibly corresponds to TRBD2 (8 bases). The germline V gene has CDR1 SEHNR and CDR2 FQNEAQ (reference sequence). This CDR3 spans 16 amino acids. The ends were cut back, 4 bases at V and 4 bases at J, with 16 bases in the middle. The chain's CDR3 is CASSWTSRGTTGELFF. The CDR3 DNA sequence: TGTGCCAGCAGCTGGACTAGCAGGGGGACCACCGGGGAGCTGTTTTTT.

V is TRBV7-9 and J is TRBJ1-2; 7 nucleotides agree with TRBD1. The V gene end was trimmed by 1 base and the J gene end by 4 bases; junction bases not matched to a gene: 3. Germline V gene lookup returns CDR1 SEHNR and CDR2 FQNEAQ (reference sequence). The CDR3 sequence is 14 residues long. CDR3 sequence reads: CASSLGRTGYGYTF. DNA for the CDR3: TGTGCCAGCAGCTTAGGGCGGACAGGCTATGGCTACACCTTC.

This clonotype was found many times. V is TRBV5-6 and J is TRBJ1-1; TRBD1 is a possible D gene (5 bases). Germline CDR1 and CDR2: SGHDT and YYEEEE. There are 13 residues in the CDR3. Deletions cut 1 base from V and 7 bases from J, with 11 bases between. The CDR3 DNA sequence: TGTGCCAGCAGCTTGTCCGCAGGGCGTGAAGCTTTCTTT. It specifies CASSLSAGREAFF.

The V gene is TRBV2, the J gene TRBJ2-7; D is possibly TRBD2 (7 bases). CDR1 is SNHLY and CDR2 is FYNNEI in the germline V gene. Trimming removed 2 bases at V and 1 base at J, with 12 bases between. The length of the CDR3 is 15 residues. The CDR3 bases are TGTGCCAGCAGTGAACCAGGGGAGGGGTCCTACGAGCAGTACTTC. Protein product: CASSEPGEGSYEQYF.

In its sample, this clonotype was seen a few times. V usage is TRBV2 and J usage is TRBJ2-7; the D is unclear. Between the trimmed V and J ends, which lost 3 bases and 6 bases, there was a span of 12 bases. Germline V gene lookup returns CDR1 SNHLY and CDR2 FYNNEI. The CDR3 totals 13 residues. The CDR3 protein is CASSEAYMGEQYF. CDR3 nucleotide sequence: TGTGCCAGCAGTGAGGCTTACATGGGCGAGCAGTACTTC.

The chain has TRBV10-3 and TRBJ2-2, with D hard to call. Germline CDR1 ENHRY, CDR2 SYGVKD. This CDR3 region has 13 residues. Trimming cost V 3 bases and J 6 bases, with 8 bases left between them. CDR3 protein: CAISDPLAGELFF. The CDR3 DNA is TGTGCCATCAGTGACCCTCTGGCCGGGGAGCTGTTTTTT.

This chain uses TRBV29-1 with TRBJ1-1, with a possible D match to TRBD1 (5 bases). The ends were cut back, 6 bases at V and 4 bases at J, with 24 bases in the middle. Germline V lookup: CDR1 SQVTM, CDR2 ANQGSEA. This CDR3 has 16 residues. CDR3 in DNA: TGCAGCGTCCTCAAAGTTTTGGGGCGCGGGGGCACTGAAGCTTTCTTT. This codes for CSVLKVLGRGGTEAFF.

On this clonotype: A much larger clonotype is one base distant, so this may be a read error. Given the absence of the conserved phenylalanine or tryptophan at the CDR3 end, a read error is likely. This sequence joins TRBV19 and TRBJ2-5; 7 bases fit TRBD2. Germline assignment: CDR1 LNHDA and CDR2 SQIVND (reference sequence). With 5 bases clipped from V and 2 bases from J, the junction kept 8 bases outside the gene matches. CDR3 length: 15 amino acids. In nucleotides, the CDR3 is TGTGCCAGTAGTGGGCCCAGCGGGGTTCAAGAGACCCAGTACCTC. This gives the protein CASSGPSGVQETQYL.